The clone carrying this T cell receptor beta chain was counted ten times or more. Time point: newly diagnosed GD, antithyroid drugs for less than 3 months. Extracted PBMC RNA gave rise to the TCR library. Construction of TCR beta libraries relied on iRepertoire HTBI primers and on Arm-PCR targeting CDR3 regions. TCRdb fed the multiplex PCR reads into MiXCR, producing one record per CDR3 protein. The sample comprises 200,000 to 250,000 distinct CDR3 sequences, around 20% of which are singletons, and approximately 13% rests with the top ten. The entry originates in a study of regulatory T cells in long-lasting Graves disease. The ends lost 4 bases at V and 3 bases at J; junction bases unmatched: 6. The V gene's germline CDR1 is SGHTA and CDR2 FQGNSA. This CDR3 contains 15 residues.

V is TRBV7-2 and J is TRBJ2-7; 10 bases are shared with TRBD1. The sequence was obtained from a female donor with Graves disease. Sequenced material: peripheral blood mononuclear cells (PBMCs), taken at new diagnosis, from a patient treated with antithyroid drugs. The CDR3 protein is CASSWDRGTLYEQYF. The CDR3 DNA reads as TGTGCCAGCAGCTGGGACAGGGGTACACTCTACGAGCAGTACTTC.